The 18 T cell receptor beta chains below all came from one sample that was sequenced in a study of beta chain features in type 1 diabetes. Reverse transcribing all isolated RNA meant expressed TCRB transcripts were sequenced. Profiled with immunoSEQ multiplex PCR; TCRdb holds only in-frame clones, not every one. Among around 650,000 clones listed, under 15% were seen once. Study-wide points: Patients with Type 1 diabetes showed moderately but significantly shorter TCRB CDR3s in all four CD4+ subsets.

Their target antigens are unknown. The sample was naive CD4+ T cells from blood. The receptor set was obtained from a man between 25 and 39 years old with type 1 diabetes.

This clone was found a few times. This chain links TRBV11-2 with TRBJ2-5, with D tentatively TRBD1 (6 bases). CDR3 length equals 16 residues. Germline CDR1 SGHAT, CDR2 FQNNGV. V lost 0 bases to trimming and J lost 2 bases, with 13 bases between them. CDR3 region: CASSLDLEQGQETQYF. The CDR3 DNA follows: TGTGCCAGCAGCTTAGATCTGGAACAGGGACAAGAGACCCAGTACTTC.

Written as DNA, the CDR3 is TGTGCCAGCAGCCGAGGACAGGACCAAGAGACCCAGTACTTC. It codes for CASSRGQDQETQYF. The rearrangement joins TRBV5-4 to TRBJ2-5; the match to TRBD1 covers 7 bases. The germline V gene has CDR1 SGHNT and CDR2 YYREEE (reference sequence). The junction had 3 bases not matched to a gene; V was cut back by 4 bases and J by 0 bases. The CDR3 is 14 residues long.

This clone was observed a few times. This sequence joins TRBV25-1 and TRBJ2-5; 10 bases match TRBD1. The CDR3 consists of 16 residues. J gave up 5 bases and V 3 bases, and 9 bases lay outside the gene matches. The germline CDR1 and CDR2 sequences are MGHDK and SYGVNS. The CDR3 DNA follows: TGTGCCAGCAGTGACCCCGGACAGGGGGATGCGGAGACCCAGTACTTC. Translation gives CASSDPGQGDAETQYF. The variable domain in full, with the rest retrieved from reference TRBV25-1 and TRBJ2-5, is EADIYQTPRYLVIGTGKKITLECSQTMGHDKMYWYQQDPGMELHLIHYSYGVNSTEKGDLSSESTVSRIRTEHFPLTLESARPSHTSQYLCASSDPGQGDAETQYFGPGTRLLVL.

This clone was found a few times. CDR3 sequence: CATSAVGSGANVLTF. CDR3 bases: TGTGCCACCTCAGCAGTCGGCTCTGGGGCCAACGTCCTGACTTTC. The V call is TRBV15, the J call TRBJ2-6; unclear D gene. V was pared by 8 bases and J by 0 bases, with 11 bases between. Germline CDR1 and CDR2: LNHNV and YYDKDF (reference sequence). This CDR3 comprises 15 residues.

This clone appeared a few times. The chain employs TRBV4-3 and TRBJ2-1; D possibly corresponds to TRBD1 (5 bases). V dropped 0 bases and J dropped 4 bases, with 16 bases sitting between them. Germline values: CDR1 LGHNA, CDR2 YSLEER. There are 17 residues in the CDR3. CDR3 region: CASSQEFAGNLYNEQFF. CDR3 sequence (DNA): TGCGCCAGCAGCCAAGAATTCGCAGGGAACTTGTACAATGAGCAGTTCTTC.

The chain couples TRBV14 to TRBJ1-2; TRBD1 aligns across 12 bases. The CDR3 runs to 18 residues. V dropped 0 bases and J dropped 5; count of bases not matched to a gene: 10. Germline V gene sequence: CDR1 SGHDN, CDR2 FVKESK. The CDR3 DNA sequence: TGTGCCAGCAGCCAAGAAGGGACAGGGGGCGCGGAAGGTTATGGCTACACCTTC. This encodes CASSQEGTGGAEGYGYTF.

This clone has only a few counts. V usage is TRBV9 and J usage is TRBJ2-1; 13 bases align to TRBD2. The V gene's germline CDR1 is SGDLS and CDR2 YYNGEE. This CDR3 is built from 16 residues. The trim removed 4 bases at V and 7 bases at J, leaving 8 bases unmatched. The CDR3 nucleotides read TGTGCCAGCAGCTCTCAACTAGCGGGGGGGCGAAATGAGCAGTTCTTC. Its protein product is CASSSQLAGGRNEQFF.

The chain has TRBV4-3 and TRBJ2-2, with TRBD2 matching over 10 bases. The CDR3 sequence is 17 residues long. From germline, CDR1 is LGHNA and CDR2 YSLEER. Trimming took 4 bases from V and 0 from J; bases not matched to a gene: 5. The CDR3 loop is CASSRTSGDSNTGELFF. The CDR3 DNA sequence: TGCGCCAGCAGCCGAACTAGCGGGGATTCGAACACCGGGGAGCTGTTTTTT.

This clone has only a few counts. The same CDR3 is also encoded by other DNA sequences in this sample. The V and J genes are TRBV9 and TRBJ1-2; D remains ambiguous. The CDR3 contains 13 residues. The germline V gene has CDR1 SGDLS and CDR2 YYNGEE. V was trimmed by 1 base and J by 2 bases, leaving 6 bases between them. This CDR3 reads CASSVTGNYGYTF. In DNA form, the CDR3 reads TGTGCCAGCAGCGTAACGGGAAACTATGGCTACACCTTC.

The sample holds a few counts of this clone. This CDR3 is also generated by other DNA sequences in the sample. V gene TRBV7-2 combines with J gene TRBJ1-2; TRBD1 is a possible D gene (6 bases). Germline assignment: CDR1 SGHTA and CDR2 FQGNSA. Between the trimmed V and J ends, which lost 5 bases and 2 bases, there was a span of 9 bases. CDR3 length equals 13 residues. Here the CDR3 reads CASSPDRNYGYTF. In DNA, the CDR3 is TGTGCCAGCAGCCCGGACAGAAACTATGGCTACACCTTC. Complete variable domain (other parts from reference TRBV7-2 and TRBJ1-2): GAGVSQSPSNKVTEKGKDVELRCDPISGHTALYWYRQSLGQGLEFLIYFQGNSAPDKSGLPSDRFSAERTGGSVSTLTIQRTQQEDSAVYLCASSPDRNYGYTFGSGTRLTVV.

This sequence joins TRBV19 and TRBJ1-2, with D uncertain. The CDR3 is made up of 13 amino acids. Germline lookup yields CDR1 LNHDA and CDR2 SQIVND (reference sequence). The ends were cut back, 5 bases at V and 4 bases at J, with 11 bases in the middle. CDR3 protein: CASSGSLAYGYTF. The CDR3 nucleotides read TGTGCCAGTAGTGGCAGCCTGGCCTATGGCTACACCTTC.

CDR3 protein: CASSSPTGGYEKLFF. CDR3 nucleotides: TGTGCCAGCAGCTCCCCGACAGGGGGGTACGAAAAACTGTTTTTT. The chain combines TRBV7-2 with TRBJ1-4, with 9 bases fitting TRBD1. There are 15 residues in the CDR3. Germline V gives CDR1 SGHTA, CDR2 FQGNSA. The V gene end was trimmed by 4 bases and the J gene end by 8 bases; junction bases not matched to a gene: 8.

The genes are TRBV6-5 and TRBJ1-1; no reliable D call. Trimming pared 0 bases from V and 10 bases from J, leaving 9 bases between. CDR1 is MNHEY and CDR2 is SVGAGI in the germline V gene. This CDR3 contains 12 residues. The CDR3 region has the DNA TGTGCCAGCAGTTACTCTTCTGAGGTAGCTTTCTTT. Translated: CASSYSSEVAFF.

This chain links TRBV11-1 with TRBJ1-1; 9 positions agree with TRBD1. CDR3 size: 15 residues. The trim removed 6 bases at V and 5 bases at J, leaving 10 bases unmatched. Germline loops: CDR1 SGHAT, CDR2 FQDESV (reference sequence). The chain's CDR3 is CASRRAGQGLTEAFF. For the CDR3, the DNA is TGTGCCAGCAGGAGAGCGGGACAGGGATTAACTGAAGCTTTCTTT. The variable domain in full, completed from reference TRBV11-1 and TRBJ1-1, reads EAEVAQSPRYKITEKSQAVAFWCDPISGHATLYWYRQILGQGPELLVQFQDESVVDDSQLPKDRFSAERLKGVDSTLKIQPAELGDSAMYLCASRRAGQGLTEAFFGQGTRLTVV.

This rearrangement joins TRBV10-2 to TRBJ2-7; 14 bases line up with TRBD2. The CDR3 runs 15 residues. Germline V gives CDR1 WSHSY, CDR2 SAAADI. Trimming removed 10 bases from V and 5 bases from J; junction bases left unmatched: 10. The CDR3 spells CATEGGTSGGDEQYF. CDR3 bases: TGCGCCACCGAAGGGGGGACTAGCGGGGGAGACGAGCAGTACTTC.

V is TRBV7-2 and J is TRBJ2-7, with D unresolved. This CDR3 has 13 amino acids. CDR1 is SGHTA and CDR2 is FQGNSA in the germline V gene. Trimming left V 6 bases short and J 0 bases short, with 9 bases between. The CDR3 is CASRQASSYEQYF. The DNA of the CDR3 is TGTGCCAGCAGGCAGGCTAGCTCCTACGAGCAGTACTTC. The full variable domain, rest sourced from reference TRBV7-2 and TRBJ2-7, is GAGVSQSPSNKVTEKGKDVELRCDPISGHTALYWYRQSLGQGLEFLIYFQGNSAPDKSGLPSDRFSAERTGGSVSTLTIQRTQQEDSAVYLCASRQASSYEQYFGPGTRLTVT.

This clone was seen a few times. The CDR3 region has the DNA TGTGCCAGCGCGGACAGGGGGCGAGTTACTGAAGCTTTCTTT. Translation gives CASADRGRVTEAFF. The chain combines TRBV2 with TRBJ1-1; 11 positions match TRBD1. The length of the CDR3 is 14 residues. The ends lost 8 bases at V and 5 bases at J; junction bases unmatched: 7. The V gene's germline CDR1 is SNHLY and CDR2 FYNNEI.

CDR3: CASSPRTGSYNEQFF. CDR3 in DNA: TGTGCCAGCAGCCCAAGGACAGGGTCCTACAATGAGCAGTTCTTC. The chain joins TRBV11-2 to TRBJ2-1; 8 bases are a match to TRBD1. Germline CDR1 is SGHAT and CDR2 is FQNNGV. After removal of 5 bases from V and 1 base from J, the junction contained 4 bases not matched to a gene. The CDR3 length is 15 residues.